The present entry profiles one T cell receptor (beta chain) with its context. Its antigen is unknown. The data are from a study of T cell responses to AZD1222 COVID-19 vaccine. Study context: The study pooled second doses at about 4 or about 12 weeks. Study outcomes and limitations: Across spike, vaccine-associated CD4 TCRs were found, dominant at 160-218 and 743-854. The study reported that nearly half of spike-specific TCRs target unmutated variant regions. Recipients of AZD1222 seropositive at baseline numbered only 5 or 6.

The repertoire was sequenced with immunoSEQ multiplex PCR; TCRdb's copy has only in-frame clones and lacks some. The sample lists approximately 110,000 clones, about 88% occurring once. V lost 5 bases to trimming and J lost 2 bases, with 10 bases between them. This CDR3 region has 14 residues. CDR1 and CDR2 from the germline V gene are SGHTA and FQGNSA. The chain uses TRBV7-2 and TRBJ1-3; tentative D call: TRBD1 (6 bases). The origin of this receptor is an adult in good health. Sequencing was performed on peripheral blood, taken on day 0 of AZD1222 vaccination. The CDR3 DNA reads TGTGCCAGCAGCCCAGGGACAACTGGAAACACCATATATTTT. It yields the protein CASSPGTTGNTIYF.